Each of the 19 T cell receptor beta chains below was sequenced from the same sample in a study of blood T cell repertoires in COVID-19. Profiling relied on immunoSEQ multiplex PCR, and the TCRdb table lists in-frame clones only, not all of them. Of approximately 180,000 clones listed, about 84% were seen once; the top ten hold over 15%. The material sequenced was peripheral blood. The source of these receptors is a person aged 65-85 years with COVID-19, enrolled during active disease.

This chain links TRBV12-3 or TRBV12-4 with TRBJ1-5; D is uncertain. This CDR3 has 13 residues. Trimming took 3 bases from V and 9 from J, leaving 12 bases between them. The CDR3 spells CASSFSGVRPQHF. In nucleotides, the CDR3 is TGTGCCAGCAGTTTCTCGGGTGTCCGGCCCCAGCATTTT.

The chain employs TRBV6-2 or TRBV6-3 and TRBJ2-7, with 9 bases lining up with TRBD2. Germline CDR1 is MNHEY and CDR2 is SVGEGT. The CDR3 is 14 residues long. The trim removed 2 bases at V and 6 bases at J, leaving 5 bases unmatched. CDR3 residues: CASSYLGLAGEQYF. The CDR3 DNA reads TGTGCCAGCAGTTACCTGGGACTAGCCGGCGAGCAGTACTTC.

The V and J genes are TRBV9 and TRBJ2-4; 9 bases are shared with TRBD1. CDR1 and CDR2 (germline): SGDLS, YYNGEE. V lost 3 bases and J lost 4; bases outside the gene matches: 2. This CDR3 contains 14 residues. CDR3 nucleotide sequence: TGTGCCAGCAGCGCTGGGACAGGGAAAAACATTCAGTACTTC. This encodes CASSAGTGKNIQYF.

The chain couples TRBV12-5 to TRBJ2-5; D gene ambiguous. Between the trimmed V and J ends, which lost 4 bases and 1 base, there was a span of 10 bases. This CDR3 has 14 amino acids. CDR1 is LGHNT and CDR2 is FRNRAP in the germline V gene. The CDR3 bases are TGTGCTAGTGGTTCGGGTGTAGCCCAAGAGACCCAGTACTTC. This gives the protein CASGSGVAQETQYF.

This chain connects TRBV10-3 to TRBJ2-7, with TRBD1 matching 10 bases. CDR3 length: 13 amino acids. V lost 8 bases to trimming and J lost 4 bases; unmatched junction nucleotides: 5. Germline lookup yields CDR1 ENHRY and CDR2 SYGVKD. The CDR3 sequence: CAIGTGDQYEQYF. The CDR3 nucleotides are TGTGCCATCGGGACAGGGGATCAATACGAGCAGTACTTC.

The CDR3 DNA follows: TGTGCCTGGAGTGAGGGGCTTAGGCAGCCCCAGCATTTT. This gives the protein CAWSEGLRQPQHF. The genes are TRBV30 and TRBJ1-5, with D tentatively TRBD1 (5 bases). Trimming took 1 base from V and 7 from J, leaving 11 bases between them. Germline-derived CDR1 and CDR2 are GTSNPN and SVGIG (reference sequence). The CDR3 spans 13 residues.

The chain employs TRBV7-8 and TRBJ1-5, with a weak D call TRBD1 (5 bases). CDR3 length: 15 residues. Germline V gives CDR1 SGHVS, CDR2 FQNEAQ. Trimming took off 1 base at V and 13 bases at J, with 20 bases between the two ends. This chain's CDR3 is CASSLDSQVAGVQHF. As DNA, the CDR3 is TGTGCCAGCAGCTTAGATTCACAGGTGGCTGGCGTACAGCATTTT.

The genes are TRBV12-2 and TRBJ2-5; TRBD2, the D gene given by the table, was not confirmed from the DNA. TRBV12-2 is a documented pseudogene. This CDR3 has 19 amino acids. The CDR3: CASRVTPGLAGSAQETQYF. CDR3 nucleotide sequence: TGTGCAAGTCGCGTAACACCGGGACTAGCGGGGTCTGCCCAAGAGACCCAGTACTTC.

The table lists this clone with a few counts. The CDR3 is CASSQEPLGLANHEQFF. As DNA, the CDR3 is TGCGCCAGCAGCCAAGAACCGCTGGGACTAGCAAACCATGAGCAGTTCTTC. The gene calls are TRBV4-1 and TRBJ2-1; 9 bases line up with TRBD2. Germline V gives CDR1 MGHRA, CDR2 YSYEKL. The CDR3 sequence is 17 residues long. V trimming: 0 bases; J trimming: 8 bases; junction bases outside the gene matches: 11.

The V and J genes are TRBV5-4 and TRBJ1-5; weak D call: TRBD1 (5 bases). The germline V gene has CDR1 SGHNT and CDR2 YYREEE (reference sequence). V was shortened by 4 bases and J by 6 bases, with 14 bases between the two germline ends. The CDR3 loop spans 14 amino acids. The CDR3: CASSDGGEGQPQHF. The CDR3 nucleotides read TGTGCCAGCAGCGATGGGGGGGAGGGTCAGCCCCAGCATTTT.

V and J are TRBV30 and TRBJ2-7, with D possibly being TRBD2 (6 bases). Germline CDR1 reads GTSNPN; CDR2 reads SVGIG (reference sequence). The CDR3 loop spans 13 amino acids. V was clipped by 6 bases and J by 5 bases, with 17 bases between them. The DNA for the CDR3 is TGTGCCTGTGGGACTTATCCGGCCCACGAGCAGTACTTC. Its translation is CACGTYPAHEQYF.

This CDR3 reads CASSSSQGIPLHF. CDR3 bases: TGTGCCAGCAGCTCATCACAGGGTATCCCCCTCCACTTT. The genes are TRBV5-6 and TRBJ1-6; D might be TRBD1 (6 bases). The CDR3 has 13 amino acids. Germline V gene lookup returns CDR1 SGHDT and CDR2 YYEEEE. Trimming removed 3 bases from V and 13 bases from J, with 14 bases in between.

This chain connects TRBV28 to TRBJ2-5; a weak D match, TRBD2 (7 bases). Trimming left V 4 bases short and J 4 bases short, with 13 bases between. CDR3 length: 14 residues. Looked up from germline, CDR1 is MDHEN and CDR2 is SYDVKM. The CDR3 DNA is TGTGCCAGCAGTTCAGGGAGGGGGGGAGAGACCCAGTACTTC. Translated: CASSSGRGGETQYF. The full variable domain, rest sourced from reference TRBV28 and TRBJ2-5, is DVKVTQSSRYLVKRTGEKVFLECVQDMDHENMFWYRQDPGLGLRLIYFSYDVKMKEKGDIPEGYSVSREKKERFSLILESASTNQTSMYLCASSSGRGGETQYFGPGTRLLVL.

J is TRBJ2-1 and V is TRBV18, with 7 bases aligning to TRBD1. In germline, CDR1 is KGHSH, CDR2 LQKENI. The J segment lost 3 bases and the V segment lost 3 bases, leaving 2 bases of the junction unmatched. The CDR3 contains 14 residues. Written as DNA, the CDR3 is TGTGCCAGCTCACCGGGACAGAACTACAATGAGCAGTTCTTC. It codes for CASSPGQNYNEQFF.

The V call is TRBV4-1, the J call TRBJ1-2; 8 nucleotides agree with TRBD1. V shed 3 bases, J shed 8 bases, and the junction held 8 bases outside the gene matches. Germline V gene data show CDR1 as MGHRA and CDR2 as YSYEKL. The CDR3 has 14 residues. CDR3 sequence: CASSQIGQGAGYTF. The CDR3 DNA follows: TGCGCCAGCAGCCAGATAGGACAGGGAGCCGGCTACACCTTC.

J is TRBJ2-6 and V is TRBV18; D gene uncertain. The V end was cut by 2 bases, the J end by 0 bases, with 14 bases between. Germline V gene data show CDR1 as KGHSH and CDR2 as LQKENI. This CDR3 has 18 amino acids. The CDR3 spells CASSPLITPGSGANVLTF. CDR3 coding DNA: TGTGCCAGCTCACCATTAATTACCCCGGGCTCTGGGGCCAACGTCCTGACTTTC.

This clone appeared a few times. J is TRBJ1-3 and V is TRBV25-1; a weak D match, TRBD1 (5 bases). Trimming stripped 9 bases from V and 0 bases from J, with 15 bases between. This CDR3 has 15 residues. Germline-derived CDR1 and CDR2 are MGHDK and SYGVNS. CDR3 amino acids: CASAKGQGSGNTIYF. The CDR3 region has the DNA TGTGCCAGTGCCAAGGGGCAAGGCTCTGGAAACACCATATATTTT.

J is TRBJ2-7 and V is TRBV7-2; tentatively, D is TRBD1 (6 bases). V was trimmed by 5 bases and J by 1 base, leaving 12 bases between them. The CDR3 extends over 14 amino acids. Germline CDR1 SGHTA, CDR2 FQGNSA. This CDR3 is CASSRTTGSYEQYF. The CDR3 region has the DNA TGTGCCAGCAGCCGGACGACAGGATCCTACGAGCAGTACTTC.

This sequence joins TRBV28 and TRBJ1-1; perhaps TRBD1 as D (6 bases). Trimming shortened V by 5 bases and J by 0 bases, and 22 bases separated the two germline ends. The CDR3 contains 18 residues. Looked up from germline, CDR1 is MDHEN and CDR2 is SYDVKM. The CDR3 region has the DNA TGTGCCAGCAGTCCACGACAGGTGAGGGGACGCATGAACACTGAAGCTTTCTTT. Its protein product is CASSPRQVRGRMNTEAFF.